This T cell receptor (beta chain) originates from a study of blood T cells in healthy people across ages. Together with a sample-barcoded 5' primer, a J-beta primer mix was included in a second PCR lasting about 7 to 12 cycles. Template switching added a 12-random-nucleotide identifier to every cDNA molecule. TCRdb independently ran MiXCR on the 5' RACE reads; one entry per CDR3 protein. This table has around 1.1 million distinct CDR3 sequences, more than 30% appearing once. This clonotype was detected a few times. They isolated at least 7 million PBMCs from each sample. Germline values: CDR1 MNHEY, CDR2 SMNVEV (reference sequence). This CDR3 has 16 residues. The V and J ends lost 10 bases and 0 bases respectively, with 19 bases between them.

The clonotype comes from a young man in good health. This rearrangement joins TRBV27 to TRBJ1-5, with TRBD1 as a possible D gene (6 bases). The sample consisted of blood. CDR3 in DNA: TGTGCCACCAAAGGGGGGGGCCAGTATAGCAATCAGCCCCAGCATTTT. It is translated as CATKGGGQYSNQPQHF.